Below, 18 T cell receptor beta chains from the same sample are listed, as sequenced in a study of breast tumors, draining lymph nodes, adjacent tissues listed by TCRdb under 2016. The library was obtained by multiplex PCR. Instrument on record: Illumina HiSeq 2000. Using fastp at Q25 and MiXCR, TCRdb reprocessed the public reads and kept productive beta chains. Each entry merges the rows of one CDR3 protein and shows their most common DNA and genes. The table for this sample lists approximately 210,000 distinct CDR3 sequences; around 35% of them were counted only once. Over 3.5% of the sample is taken by the ten largest. Lymph node samples came from the axillary draining lymph nodes of breast cancer patients. The material sequenced was axillary lymph node tissue. Receptor source: a female donor with breast cancer. Some clones in this sample may be carry-over from other donors' samples.

The chain carries TRBV6-4 and TRBJ1-6; D gene unclear. CDR3 size: 15 residues. CDR1 MRHNA and CDR2 SNTAGT come from the germline V gene. V lost 3 bases to trimming and J lost 8 bases, with 14 bases between them. The CDR3 sequence is CASSETDGRYSPLHF. CDR3 in DNA: TGTGCCAGCAGTGAGACGGACGGCAGGTATTCACCCCTCCACTTT.

In the case of this clonotype: Because the CDR3's place on the DNA is in doubt, the DNA is left out and the CDR3 is given as listed by TCRdb. The chain uses TRBV7-2 and TRBJ2-7; the table names TRBD2, a call not compared with the DNA. 21 amino acids form the CDR3, both terminal residues included. Germline V gene lookup returns CDR1 SGHTA and CDR2 FQGNSA. CDR3 region: CASSFYICSARSASGRNEQYF.

This clonotype appeared many times. The J gene is TRBJ2-1, the V gene TRBV10-3, with D perhaps given as TRBD1 or TRBD2 (8 bases each). The CDR3 runs to 16 residues. Germline V lookup: CDR1 ENHRY, CDR2 SYGVKD. V lost 6 bases, J lost 14 bases, and 29 bases lay in between. The CDR3 DNA follows: TGTGCCATCAGGCCAGGACAGGGCGAAGCGGGGGCGGCCGAGTTCTTC. Its translation: CAIRPGQGEAGAAEFF.

In this sample, this clonotype turned up many times. The chain has TRBV24-1 and TRBJ2-5; 11 positions agree with TRBD2. The J segment lost 1 base and the V segment lost 3 bases, leaving 6 bases of the junction unmatched. There are 17 residues in the CDR3. Germline V gene data show CDR1 as KGHDR and CDR2 as SFDVKD. This CDR3 reads CATSDTRLAGTQETQYF. The CDR3 DNA reads TGTGCCACCAGTGATACCCGACTAGCGGGGACCCAAGAGACCCAGTACTTC.

The chain has TRBV11-2 and TRBJ2-1; 9 nucleotides line up with TRBD2. The CDR3 totals 16 residues. Trimming took 5 bases from V and 10 from J; bases not matched to a gene: 15. Germline assignment: CDR1 SGHAT and CDR2 FQNNGV. The CDR3 bases are TGTGCCAGCAGCCCCGTAGCGGGAGAGAGGGGGAGGGAGCAGTTCTTC. It translates to CASSPVAGERGREQFF.

The chain combines TRBV7-8 with TRBJ2-1; D perhaps matches TRBD1 (5 bases). The V end was cut by 1 base, the J end by 9 bases, with 13 bases between. The germline V gene has CDR1 SGHVS and CDR2 FQNEAQ. The CDR3 consists of 14 residues. In DNA, the CDR3 is TGTGCCAGCAGCTTAGGGGGCCAGGACCTTGAGCAGTTCTTC. This translates into CASSLGGQDLEQFF.

Here the CDR3 DNA reads TGTGCCAGCAGCCAAGTCTGGGGGGCTGACAACAATGAGCAGTTCTTC. It specifies CASSQVWGADNNEQFF. V is TRBV3-1 and J is TRBJ2-1; tentatively, D is TRBD1 or TRBD2 (6 bases each). Germline-derived CDR1 and CDR2 are LGHDT and YNNKEL (reference sequence). This CDR3 contains 16 residues. Trimming took 1 base from V and 5 from J, leaving 15 bases between them.

This clonotype was detected many times. The V and J genes are TRBV7-6 and TRBJ2-1, with D possibly being TRBD2 (6 bases). The CDR3 covers 15 residues. CDR1 SGHVS and CDR2 FNYEAQ come from the germline V gene. The germline V and J ends were trimmed by 4 bases and 9 bases, with 19 bases remaining between them. CDR3 nucleotide sequence: TGTGCCAGCAGCTCCACCGGGACTTTGATAGGTGAGCAGTTCTTC. This translates into CASSSTGTLIGEQFF.

There are many counts of this clonotype. This chain uses TRBV7-4 with TRBJ2-3; D unclear. CDR3 size: 16 residues. V lost 0 bases to trimming and J lost 4 bases, with 14 bases between them. The germline gives CDR1 SGHVT, CDR2 SQSDAQ. The CDR3, as DNA: TGTGCCAGCAGCTTAGCTCTGGCGTCGTTCGCAGATACGCAGTATTTT. It translates to CASSLALASFADTQYF.

This clonotype was found many times. The genes are TRBV30 and TRBJ2-1; D assignment may be TRBD1 or TRBD2 (5 bases each). Trimming took 4 bases from V and 3 from J, leaving 16 bases between them. CDR1 and CDR2 from the germline V gene are GTSNPN and SVGIG (reference sequence). This CDR3 spans 15 amino acids. Here the CDR3 reads CAWISGKGNYNEQFF. CDR3 nucleotide sequence: TGTGCCTGGATTTCCGGGAAGGGGAACTACAATGAGCAGTTCTTC.

The chain recombines TRBV2 with TRBJ2-7, with 11 bases that match TRBD2. Germline V lookup: CDR1 SNHLY, CDR2 FYNNEI. The CDR3 is made up of 13 amino acids. The CDR3 sequence is CASQLAGAAEQYF. The CDR3 coding sequence is TGTGCTAGTCAACTAGCGGGAGCGGCCGAGCAGTACTTC.

This clonotype was detected a few times. A much larger clone sits a single nucleotide away, making a read error possible. This chain links TRBV6-1 with TRBJ1-4, with D maybe TRBD1 (6 bases). This CDR3 contains 14 residues. Germline CDR1 reads MNHNS; CDR2 reads SASEGT. CDR3 nucleotides: TGTGCCAGCAGTCAAGCATCGGGGGGCGGAAAACTGTTTTTT. Protein sequence: CASSQASGGGKLFF.

Many counts were recorded for this clonotype. The gene calls are TRBV2 and TRBJ2-1; D might be TRBD1 (6 bases). Deletions cut 2 bases from V and 6 bases from J, with 11 bases between. The CDR3 runs to 14 residues. The germline V gene encodes CDR1 SNHLY and CDR2 FYNNEI. CDR3 loop: CASSELQGANEQFF. The CDR3 nucleotides are TGTGCCAGCAGTGAATTACAGGGTGCCAATGAGCAGTTCTTC.

This clonotype has a count of ten or more. This chain joins TRBV6-6 and TRBJ2-2, with unresolved D. The germline V and J ends were trimmed by 3 bases and 5 bases, with 10 bases remaining between them. This CDR3 contains 14 residues. The germline CDR1 and CDR2 sequences are MNHNY and SVGAGI (reference sequence). The DNA of the CDR3 is TGTGCCAGCAGTTATACGGGTTGGACCGGGGAGCTGTTTTTT. It codes for CASSYTGWTGELFF.

This clonotype was recorded at least ten times. J is TRBJ1-6 and V is TRBV7-9; 8 bases are a match to TRBD1. The CDR3 length is 16 residues. The J segment lost 14 bases and the V segment lost 5 bases, leaving 17 bases of the junction unmatched. Germline CDR1 reads SEHNR; CDR2 reads FQNEAQ (reference sequence). Here the CDR3 reads CASSPYSVRQGSALHF. DNA of the CDR3: TGTGCCAGCAGCCCATACTCAGTTCGACAGGGGAGCGCCCTCCACTTT.

This chain uses TRBV20-1 with TRBJ1-1; TRBD1 agrees at 8 bases. Germline V CDR1 and CDR2: DFQATT, SNEGSKA (reference sequence). This CDR3 spans 14 amino acids. V was pared by 4 bases and J by 5 bases, with 9 bases of the junction left unmatched. CDR3 coding DNA: TGCAGTGCTACACAGCAGGGGGCGAAGACTGAAGCTTTCTTT. Encoded protein: CSATQQGAKTEAFF.

The table lists this clonotype with many counts. The rearrangement uses TRBV6-6 and TRBJ1-6, with a weak D call TRBD1 (6 bases). Germline V lookup: CDR1 MNHNY, CDR2 SVGAGI (reference sequence). V gave up 7 bases and J gave up 4 bases, with 11 bases separating them. The CDR3 has 14 amino acids. The chain's CDR3 is CASKLQGYNSPLHF. The CDR3 coding sequence is TGTGCCAGCAAACTACAGGGTTATAATTCACCCCTCCACTTT.

This clonotype was recorded once. At one end, the junction sequence differs from germline, possibly due to a read error. J is TRBJ2-2 and V is TRBV11-2; tentative D call: TRBD2 (5 bases). Germline-derived CDR1 and CDR2 are SGHAT and FQNNGV. The CDR3 totals 15 residues. DNA of the CDR3: TGTGCCAGCAGCTTTGCGTCGTTGAGCACCGGGGAGCTGCTTTTT. This encodes CASSFASLSTGELLF.